The rows below give T cell receptor beta chains drawn from one sample of a study of CD8+ T cells in alopecia areata. Measured with immunoSEQ multiplex PCR; TCRdb has only the in-frame clones, and not every one. The repertoire holds some 190,000 clones, with approximately 50% as singletons. The specimen comprised CD8+ T cells sorted from blood, sampled between weeks 51 and 52, from a patient treated with tofacitinib. The receptors come from a human donor with alopecia areata. CDR3s include the opening cysteine and the closing phenylalanine or tryptophan. D genes are given only for firm matches. Clone size is given for some rows only: seen once, a few or many times, or a class if the clone is expanded.

>TRBV9|.|TRBJ2-7|TRBD1
CASSSNSGTGSYEQYF
TGTGCCAGCAGCTCCAACTCCGGGACAGGGTCTTACGAGCAGTACTTC
>TRBV7-2|.|TRBJ2-5|.
CASSTTETQYF
TGTGCCAGCAGCACGACAGAGACCCAGTACTTC
>TRBV29-1|.|TRBJ1-2|.
CSVESGGDNSGYTF
TGCAGCGTTGAATCCGGAGGAGATAACAGCGGCTACACCTTC
>TRBV10-3|.|TRBJ2-5|.
CAISDFEQETQYF
TGTGCCATCAGTGATTTCGAACAAGAGACCCAGTACTTC
>TRBV5-1|.|TRBJ1-1|.
CASSFPGANEAFF
TGCGCCAGCAGCTTTCCAGGCGCCAATGAAGCTTTCTTT
>TRBV27|few|TRBJ2-1|.
CASSLRQGRDNEQFF
TGTGCCAGCAGTTTAAGGCAGGGAAGGGACAATGAGCAGTTCTTC
>TRBV30|.|TRBJ2-4|.
CAWSVGAAVAKNIQYF
TGTGCCTGGAGTGTAGGGGCAGCCGTAGCCAAAAACATTCAGTACTTC
>TRBV27|.|TRBJ1-5|.
CASSKEGGNSNQPQHF
TGTGCCAGCAGCAAGGAGGGGGGTAATAGCAATCAGCCCCAGCATTTT
>TRBV7-2|.|TRBJ1-5|TRBD1
CASSDTGQGVNQPQHF
TGTGCCAGCAGCGATACGGGACAGGGGGTGAATCAGCCCCAGCATTTT
>TRBV7-9|few|TRBJ1-5|.
CASSLDGFNQPQHF
TGTGCCAGCAGCCTAGACGGATTCAATCAGCCCCAGCATTTT
>TRBV25-1|few|TRBJ1-6|.
CASTFNRNNSPLHF
TGTGCCAGCACCTTCAACCGGAATAATTCACCCCTCCACTTT
>TRBV29-1|few|TRBJ2-1|.
CSVPPTSSYNEQFF
TGCAGCGTTCCTCCAACGAGCTCCTACAATGAGCAGTTCTTC
>TRBV15|.|TRBJ2-7|.
CATSGGEGTAASAYEQYF
TGTGCCACCAGCGGGGGGGAGGGGACAGCCGCCTCGGCCTACGAGCAGTACTTC
>TRBV14|.|TRBJ1-2|.
CASSLAGVHGYTF
TGTGCCAGCAGCCTGGCGGGGGTACATGGCTACACCTTC
>TRBV9|.|TRBJ2-1|.
CASSTDAVMDNEQFF
TGTGCCAGCAGCACCGACGCCGTTATGGACAATGAGCAGTTCTTC
>TRBV7-2|few|TRBJ1-4|TRBD1
CASSPGDSWEKLFF
TGTGCCAGCAGCCCCGGGGACAGCTGGGAAAAACTGTTTTTT
>TRBV6-5|.|TRBJ2-7|.
CASSYSSGTYEQYF
TGTGCCAGCAGTTACTCGTCTGGGACCTACGAGCAGTACTTC
>TRBV30|.|TRBJ2-7|TRBD1
CAGGQGNEQYF
TGTGCCGGGGGACAGGGGAACGAGCAGTACTTC
>TRBV15|few|TRBJ2-7|TRBD1
CATSAIGTGGEQYF
TGTGCCACCAGCGCAATCGGGACAGGGGGCGAGCAGTACTTC
>TRBV7-9|few|TRBJ2-3|.
CASSLAHRSTDTQYF
TGTGCCAGCAGCTTAGCGCACAGAAGCACAGATACGCAGTATTTT
>TRBV2|.|TRBJ2-3|TRBD2
CASTEAGGGTDTQYF
TGTGCCAGCACAGAAGCGGGGGGAGGCACAGATACGCAGTATTTT
>TRBV9|few|TRBJ2-1|.
CASSDSGEQFF
TGTGCCAGCAGTGACAGCGGTGAGCAGTTCTTC
>TRBV5-1|.|TRBJ1-2|.
CASSPEVRGDGYTF
TGCGCCAGCAGCCCCGAGGTCCGCGGAGATGGCTACACCTTC
>TRBV25-1|.|TRBJ1-1|.
CASISWLDTEAFF
TGTGCCAGCATATCCTGGTTGGACACTGAAGCTTTCTTT
>TRBV29-1|few|TRBJ2-7|.
CSVEVRGPSYEQYF
TGCAGCGTTGAAGTGAGGGGACCCTCCTACGAGCAGTACTTC
>TRBV27|few|TRBJ2-7|TRBD2
CATKRAGDTYEQYF
TGTGCCACAAAAAGGGCGGGGGATACCTACGAGCAGTACTTC
>TRBV29-1|.|TRBJ1-1|.
CSVSWGGLGAFF
TGCAGCGTCTCCTGGGGGGGGCTCGGAGCTTTCTTT
>TRBV2|.|TRBJ1-5|TRBD1
CASHQGEGNQPQHF
TGTGCCAGCCATCAGGGGGAGGGCAATCAGCCCCAGCATTTT
>TRBV30|.|TRBJ1-1|.
CAWSVKGLGNTEAFF
TGTGCCTGGAGTGTAAAGGGCTTAGGGAACACTGAAGCTTTCTTT
>TRBV19|few|TRBJ1-3|.
CASSQLNSGNTIYF
TGTGCCAGTAGTCAGCTGAACTCTGGAAACACCATATATTTT
>TRBV6-6|once|TRBJ2-2|TRBD1
CASTLAGGQGAGELFF
TGTGCCAGCACCTTAGCCGGGGGACAGGGGGCCGGGGAGCTGTTTTTT
>TRBV5-4|.|TRBJ1-2|.
CASSPRGGHGYTF
TGTGCCAGCAGCCCTAGAGGGGGGCATGGCTACACCTTC
>TRBV5-1|few|TRBJ1-2|.
CASSPYRTANYGYTF
TGCGCCAGCAGCCCGTACAGGACTGCTAACTATGGCTACACCTTC
>TRBV27|few|TRBJ1-1|TRBD1
CATRDRGILNTEAFF
TGTGCCACCAGGGACAGGGGGATTTTGAACACTGAAGCTTTCTTT